The present T cell receptor (beta chain) was sequenced within a study of blood T cell repertoires in COVID-19 (dated by TCRdb to about 2020). Background on the whole study: Collaborator samples came from the United States, Italy and Spain and covered acute and convalescent phases of COVID-19. The prospective study material was composed of cDNA or gDNA derived from T cells, B-cell-depleted T cells, or PBMCs. The dataset comprised deeply sampled blood TCRbeta repertoires from subjects exposed to, actively infected with, or recovered from COVID-19. The repertoires were released in a freely available public database intended as a resource for research on the immune response to SARS-CoV-2. Samples came from the ongoing ImmuneRACE study (first 160 participants) plus 1,254 subjects from 6 global collaborators. Nearly every sample came with metadata listing a de-identified subject ID, COVID-19 status, age in years and sex. HLA class I and class II types, where available, came from metadata supplied by the sample provider rather than from assay-based typing.

Beyond this particular receptor, the publication reports: The quantity of clinical and demographic metadata differed by source and by participant and was supplied without curation.

The immunoSEQ Assay, a bias-controlled multiplex PCR, was used to amplify TCRbeta CDR3 regions from genomic DNA. In the authors' own workflow: The number of nucleated cells in each sample was estimated by amplification of reference gene primers within the assay. To quantify the absolute abundance of each unique TCRbeta CDR3 rearrangement, sequence reads were collapsed and filtered. For each sample, productive Simpson clonality was calculated by taking the square root of Simpson's diversity index across productive rearrangements. The immuneACCESS repertoire file appears here via TCRdb, limited to in-frame rearrangements. These files lack a portion of the clones; in checked studies, under half of the deficit traces to unresolved V genes, and the cause of the others is not known. V and J calls and clone size are as listed in that table; D and trimming were resolved from the DNA. Present in this sample are roughly 97,000 clones, 90% of which were seen just once. The ten most abundant clones make up 1.7% of the sample.

The collaborating institutions used their own protocols to collect whole blood in K2EDTA tubes. For TCRbeta analysis, collaborators shipped samples in one of three forms: frozen whole blood, isolated PBMCs, or DNA extracted from either of those sample types. A remark on this clone: The antigen this receptor binds is unknown. Base qualities are not recorded, but no much larger clone differs from it by a single base.

Measured from the cysteine to the phenylalanine, the CDR3 is 17 residues long. Solely the CDR3 DNA is kept, with 51 bases framed from the first base. From V the trimming removes 0 bases and from J it removes 5 bases, while the gene matches leave 8 bases of the junction unaccounted for. From the germline V gene, CDR1 is SGHDT and CDR2 is YYEEEE. The chain links TRBV5-6 with TRBJ1-6; 7 bases in the middle match TRBD1. The sequence came from a man in his sixties with acute or convalescent COVID-19. The sequencing sample was made of peripheral blood. The CDR3 reads as follows: CASSLGSLTGNNSPLHF. The nucleotide sequence reads as follows: TGTGCCAGCAGCTTGGGATCGCTGACAGGGAATAATTCACCCCTCCACTTT.